These 15 T cell receptor beta chains were sequenced from one sample in a study of blood T cell repertoires in COVID-19. Assay used: immunoSEQ multiplex PCR; TCRdb lists only in-frame clones, some missing. Of 150,000 to 200,000 clones listed, 80% to 85% are singletons. The specimen sequenced was peripheral blood. The receptors originated from an elderly woman with active or convalescent COVID-19.

The chain combines TRBV6-2 or TRBV6-3 with TRBJ2-3; weak D call: TRBD1 (5 bases). CDR3 length: 16 amino acids. Germline assignment: CDR1 MNHEY and CDR2 SVGEGT. V lost 2 bases and J lost 0, with 12 bases in between. The CDR3 spells CASSYQGSPSTDTQYF. DNA for the CDR3: TGTGCCAGCAGTTACCAGGGTAGCCCTAGCACAGATACGCAGTATTTT.

The chain recombines TRBV6-5 with TRBJ2-7; tentatively, D is TRBD1 (6 bases). Trimming removed 6 bases at V and 3 bases at J, with 15 bases between. CDR1 MNHEY and CDR2 SVGAGI come from the germline V gene. The CDR3 loop spans 14 amino acids. The CDR3 loop reads CASRLMDSYYEQYF. CDR3 coding DNA: TGTGCCAGCAGACTAATGGACAGTTACTACGAGCAGTACTTC.

The V gene is TRBV9, the J gene TRBJ1-1; weak D call: TRBD1 (5 bases). The CDR3 runs 14 residues. From germline, CDR1 is SGDLS and CDR2 YYNGEE. Trimming removed 0 bases from V and 3 bases from J, with 9 bases in between. The CDR3 protein is CASSVGGGYTEAFF. In DNA form, the CDR3 reads TGTGCCAGCAGCGTAGGTGGGGGGTACACTGAAGCTTTCTTT.

This clone was counted a single time. The V call is TRBV9, the J call TRBJ1-5, with D unresolved. Germline V lookup: CDR1 SGDLS, CDR2 YYNGEE. The CDR3 spans 14 residues. V lost 2 bases, J lost 2 bases, and 8 bases lay in between. This chain's CDR3 is CASSVDGGNQPQHF. CDR3 nucleotides: TGTGCCAGCAGCGTTGACGGGGGCAATCAGCCCCAGCATTTT.

The chain joins TRBV7-2 to TRBJ1-6, with TRBD1 matching over 7 bases. CDR3 length: 15 amino acids. After removal of 1 base from V and 10 bases from J, the junction contained 7 bases not matched to a gene. Germline V gene lookup returns CDR1 SGHTA and CDR2 FQGNSA. The CDR3 reads CASSLEYRGRSPLHF. DNA of the CDR3: TGTGCCAGCAGCTTAGAATACAGGGGTAGATCACCCCTCCACTTT.

The V call is TRBV14, the J call TRBJ2-3, with 10 bases that match TRBD2. V trimming: 4 bases; J trimming: 9 bases; junction bases outside the gene matches: 16. The germline CDR1 and CDR2 sequences are SGHDN and FVKESK. CDR3 length: 17 residues. The DNA of the CDR3 is TGTGCCAGCAGCCTTGGGCTAGCGGGGGATCTCCGCGGGACGCAGTATTTT. This translates into CASSLGLAGDLRGTQYF.

The genes are TRBV6-5 and TRBJ1-3; D is possibly TRBD1 (6 bases). This CDR3 comprises 15 residues. The germline V gene has CDR1 MNHEY and CDR2 SVGAGI. V shed 6 bases and J shed 0 bases, with 12 bases lying between them. In nucleotides, the CDR3 is TGTGCCAGCAGCCGACAGGAAAGCTCTGGAAACACCATATATTTT. It specifies CASSRQESSGNTIYF.

V is TRBV7-2 and J is TRBJ2-1; 7 bases align to TRBD1. The CDR3 sequence is 15 residues long. V was clipped by 5 bases and J by 4 bases; unmatched bases: 8. The germline gives CDR1 SGHTA, CDR2 FQGNSA. DNA of the CDR3: TGTGCCAGCAGCCCCAGACAGGGATTATACAATGAGCAGTTCTTC. This codes for CASSPRQGLYNEQFF.

The chain links TRBV7-2 to TRBJ1-4, with TRBD1 as a possible D gene (5 bases). Trimming shortened V by 8 bases and J by 4 bases, and 14 bases separated the two germline ends. Germline CDR1 and CDR2: SGHTA and FQGNSA. The CDR3 contains 14 residues. CDR3 DNA sequence: TGTGCCAGCCGAAACGGGGGGGGTAATGAAAAACTGTTTTTT. It translates to CASRNGGGNEKLFF.

The genes are TRBV10-3 and TRBJ1-1; a weak D match, TRBD1 (5 bases). Trimming pared 2 bases from V and 6 bases from J, leaving 10 bases between. CDR1 and CDR2 (germline): ENHRY, SYGVKD. CDR3 length: 13 residues. The CDR3 sequence: CAISEGQGPEAFF. The CDR3, as DNA: TGTGCCATCAGTGAGGGGCAGGGCCCTGAAGCTTTCTTT.

The chain employs TRBV7-9 and TRBJ2-3; 16 bases align to TRBD2. Trimming cost V 3 bases and J 4 bases; bases outside gene matches: 1. CDR1 is SEHNR and CDR2 is FQNEAQ in the germline V gene (reference sequence). The CDR3 runs to 16 residues. CDR3 sequence: CASSFGTSGGADTQYF. In DNA, the CDR3 is TGTGCCAGCAGCTTTGGGACTAGCGGGGGGGCAGATACGCAGTATTTT.

This chain links TRBV6-5 with TRBJ1-4, with a possible D match to TRBD1 (6 bases). Germline V gene sequence: CDR1 MNHEY, CDR2 SVGAGI. The CDR3 has 14 residues. V was pared by 6 bases and J by 4 bases, with 12 bases between. CDR3 in amino acids: CASRNREGNEKLFF. Here the CDR3 DNA reads TGTGCCAGCAGGAACAGGGAGGGTAATGAAAAACTGTTTTTT.

The rearrangement uses TRBV10-3 and TRBJ2-3; the match to TRBD2 covers 12 bases. The CDR3 spans 17 residues. CDR1 ENHRY and CDR2 SYGVKD come from the germline V gene. Trimming took 8 bases from V and 4 from J; bases not matched to a gene: 13. The CDR3 DNA reads as TGTGCCATCTCTAGCGGGGGGGCCAATCTCCTCCCAGATACGCAGTATTTT. It encodes CAISSGGANLLPDTQYF.

The chain joins TRBV5-1 to TRBJ1-4; no definite D call. Trimming left V 1 base short and J 8 bases short, with 12 bases between. The germline V gene encodes CDR1 SGHRS and CDR2 YFSETQ. The CDR3 totals 14 residues. In DNA, the CDR3 is TGCGCCAGCAGCTTGAACCAGCGAGGGGAAAAACTGTTTTTT. Protein product: CASSLNQRGEKLFF.

This clone was counted a few times. The chain links TRBV6-6 to TRBJ2-1, with a weak D call TRBD1 (7 bases). The ends were cut back, 4 bases at V and 8 bases at J, with 15 bases in the middle. This CDR3 is built from 14 residues. Germline CDR1 MNHNY, CDR2 SVGAGI (reference sequence). The CDR3: CASSSHDREDEQFF. The DNA for the CDR3 is TGTGCCAGCAGTTCCCACGACAGGGAGGATGAGCAGTTCTTC.